This T cell receptor beta chain comes out of a study of beta chain features in type 1 diabetes. Regarding the study as a whole: The VDJ junctions of type 1 diabetes patients carried fewer insertions and more deletions. In comparison with healthy donors, patients had naive, central memory and Treg TCRB repertoires that appeared more similar. Shortening of TCRB CDR3s, moderate but significant, appeared in all four CD4+ subsets of Type 1 diabetes patients. PCR might favor shorter templates, equally in patients and controls.

Ten or more counts support this clone. The target antigen is unknown. Sorting based on CD45RO/CCR7/CD25/CD127/CD95/CD27 separated CD4+ naive, central memory, regulatory and stem cell-like memory cells. Sequenced material consisted of expressed TCRB transcripts (all of the isolated RNA was reverse transcribed). Clones were read by immunoSEQ multiplex PCR, and TCRdb kept only the in-frame ones, dropping some. The repertoire holds 150,000 or so clones, around 8.3% seen once, with approximately 0.56% in the top ten. The V gene's germline CDR1 is SGHDT and CDR2 YYEEEE. The CDR3 loop spans 15 amino acids. V lost 5 bases to trimming and J lost 2 bases; unmatched junction nucleotides: 5.

V and J are TRBV5-6 and TRBJ1-5; 9 bases map to TRBD1. The sequence was obtained from a woman in her late teens or twenties with type 1 diabetes. The sequencing sample was made of central memory CD4+ T cells from blood. CDR3 region: CASREQGAGNQPQHF. The CDR3 coding sequence is TGTGCCAGCAGGGAACAGGGGGCTGGCAATCAGCCCCAGCATTTT. Full variable domain (missing parts from reference TRBV5-6 and TRBJ1-5): DAGVTQSPTHLIKTRGQQVTLRCSPKSGHDTVSWYQQALGQGPQFIFQYYEEEERQRGNFPDRFSGHQFPNYSSELNVNALLLGDSALYLCASREQGAGNQPQHFGDGTRLSIL.